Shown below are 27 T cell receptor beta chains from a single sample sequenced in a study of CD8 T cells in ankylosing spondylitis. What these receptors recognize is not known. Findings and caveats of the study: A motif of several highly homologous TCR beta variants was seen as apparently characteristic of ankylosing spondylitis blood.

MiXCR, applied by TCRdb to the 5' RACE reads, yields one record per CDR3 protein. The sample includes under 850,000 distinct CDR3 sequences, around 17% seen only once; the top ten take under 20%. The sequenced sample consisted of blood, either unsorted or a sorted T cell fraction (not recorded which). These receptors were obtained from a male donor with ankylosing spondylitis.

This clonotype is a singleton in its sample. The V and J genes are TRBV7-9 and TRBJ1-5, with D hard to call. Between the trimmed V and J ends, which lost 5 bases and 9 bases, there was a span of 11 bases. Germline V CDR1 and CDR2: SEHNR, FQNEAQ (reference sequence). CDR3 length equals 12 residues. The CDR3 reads CASSLPDGPQHF. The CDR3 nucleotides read TGTGCCAGCAGCCTGCCGGACGGGCCCCAGCATTTT. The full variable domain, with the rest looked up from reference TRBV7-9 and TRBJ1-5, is DTGVSQNPRHKITKRGQNVTFRCDPISEHNRLYWYRQTLGQGPEFLTYFQNEAQLEKSRLLSDRFSAERPKGSFSTLEIQRTEQGDSAMYLCASSLPDGPQHFGDGTRLSIL.

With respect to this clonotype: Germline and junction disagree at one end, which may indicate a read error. DNA of the CDR3: TGTACCAGCAGTTTAGGCGGGGGGACACCTAGCAATCAGCCCCAGCATTTT. Its protein is CTSSLGGGTPSNQPQHF. The chain links TRBV12-3 or TRBV12-4 to TRBJ1-5; D is possibly TRBD1 (6 bases). This CDR3 is 17 amino acids long.

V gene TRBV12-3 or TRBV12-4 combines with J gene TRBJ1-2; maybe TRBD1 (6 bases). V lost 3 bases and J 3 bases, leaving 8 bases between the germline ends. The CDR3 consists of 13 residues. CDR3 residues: CASSFGQYYGYTF. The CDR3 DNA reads TGTGCCAGCAGTTTCGGACAGTACTATGGCTACACCTTC.

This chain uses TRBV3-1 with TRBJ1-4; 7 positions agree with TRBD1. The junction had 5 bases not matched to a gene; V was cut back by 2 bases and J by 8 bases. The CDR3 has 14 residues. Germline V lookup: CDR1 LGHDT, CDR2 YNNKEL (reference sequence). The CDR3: CASSQKGAGEKLFF. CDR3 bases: TGTGCCAGCAGCCAAAAGGGGGCTGGGGAAAAACTGTTTTTT.

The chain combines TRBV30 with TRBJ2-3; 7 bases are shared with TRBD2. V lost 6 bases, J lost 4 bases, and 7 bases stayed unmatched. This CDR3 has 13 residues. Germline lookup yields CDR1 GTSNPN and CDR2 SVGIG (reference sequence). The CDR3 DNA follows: TGTGCCTGCGGCGGGGGTTCTGCAGATACGCAGTATTTT. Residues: CACGGGSADTQYF.

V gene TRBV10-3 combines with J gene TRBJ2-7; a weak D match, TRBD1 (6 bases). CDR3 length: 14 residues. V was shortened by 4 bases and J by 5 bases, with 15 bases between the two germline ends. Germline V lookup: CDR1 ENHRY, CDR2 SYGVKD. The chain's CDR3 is CAISARQEQNEQYF. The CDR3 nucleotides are TGTGCCATCAGTGCAAGACAGGAGCAGAACGAGCAGTACTTC.

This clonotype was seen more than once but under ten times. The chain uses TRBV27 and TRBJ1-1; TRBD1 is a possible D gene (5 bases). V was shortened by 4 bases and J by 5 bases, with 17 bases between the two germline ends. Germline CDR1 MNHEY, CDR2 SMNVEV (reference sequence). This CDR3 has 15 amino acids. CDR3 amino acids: CASSWGRGERTEAFF. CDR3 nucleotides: TGTGCCAGCAGTTGGGGCAGAGGGGAGCGAACTGAAGCTTTCTTT.

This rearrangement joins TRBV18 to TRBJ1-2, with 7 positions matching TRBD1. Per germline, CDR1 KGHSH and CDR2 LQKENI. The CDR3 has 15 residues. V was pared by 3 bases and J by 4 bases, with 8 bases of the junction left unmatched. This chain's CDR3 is CASSPTSGQTYGYTF. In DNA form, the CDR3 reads TGTGCCAGCTCACCTACGTCGGGACAGACCTATGGCTACACCTTC.

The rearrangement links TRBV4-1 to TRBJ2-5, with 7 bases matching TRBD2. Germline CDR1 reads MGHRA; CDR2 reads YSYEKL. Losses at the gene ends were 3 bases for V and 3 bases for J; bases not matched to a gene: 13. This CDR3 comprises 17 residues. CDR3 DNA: TGCGCCAGCAGCCAGAAGGGGAGGGCCTTGGTAGAAGAGACCCAGTACTTC. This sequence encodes CASSQKGRALVEETQYF.

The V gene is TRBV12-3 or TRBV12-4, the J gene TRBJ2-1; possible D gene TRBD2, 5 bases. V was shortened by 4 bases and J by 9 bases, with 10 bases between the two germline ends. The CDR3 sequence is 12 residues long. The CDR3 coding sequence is TGTGCCAGCAGTTCCCTAGCTTTTGAGCAGTTCTTC. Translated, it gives CASSSLAFEQFF.

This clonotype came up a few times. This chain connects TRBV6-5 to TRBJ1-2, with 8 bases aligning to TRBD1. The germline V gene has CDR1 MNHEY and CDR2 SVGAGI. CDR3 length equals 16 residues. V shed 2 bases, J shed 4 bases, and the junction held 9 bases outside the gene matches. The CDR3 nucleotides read TGTGCCAGCAGTTACCCGAATCCAGGGGGCGGCTATGGCTACACCTTC. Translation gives CASSYPNPGGGYGYTF.

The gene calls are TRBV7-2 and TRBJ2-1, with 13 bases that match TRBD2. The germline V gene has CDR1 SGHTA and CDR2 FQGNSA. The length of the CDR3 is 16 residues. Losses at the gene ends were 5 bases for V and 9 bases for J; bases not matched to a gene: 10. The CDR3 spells CASSLRGLAGEREQFF. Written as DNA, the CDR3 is TGTGCCAGCAGCCTCAGAGGACTAGCGGGAGAACGTGAGCAGTTCTTC.

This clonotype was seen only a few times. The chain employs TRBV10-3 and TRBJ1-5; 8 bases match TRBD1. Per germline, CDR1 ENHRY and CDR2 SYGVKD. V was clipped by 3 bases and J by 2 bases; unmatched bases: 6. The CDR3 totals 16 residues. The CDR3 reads CAISDPDRDGNQPQHF. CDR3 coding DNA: TGTGCCATCAGTGACCCGGACAGGGACGGCAATCAGCCCCAGCATTTT.

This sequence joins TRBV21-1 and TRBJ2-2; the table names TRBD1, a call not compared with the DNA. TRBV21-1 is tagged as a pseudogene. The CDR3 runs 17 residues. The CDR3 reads CASSKVSLQGFTGELFF. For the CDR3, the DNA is TGTGCCAGCAGCAAAGTCAGTCTGCAGGGGTTCACCGGGGAGCTGTTTTTT.

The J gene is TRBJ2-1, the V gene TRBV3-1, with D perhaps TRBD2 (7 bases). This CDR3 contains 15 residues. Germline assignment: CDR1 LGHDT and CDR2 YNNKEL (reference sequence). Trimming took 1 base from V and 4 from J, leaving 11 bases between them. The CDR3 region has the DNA TGTGCCAGCAGCCAAGTTCGGGGGGCATACAATGAGCAGTTCTTC. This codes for CASSQVRGAYNEQFF.

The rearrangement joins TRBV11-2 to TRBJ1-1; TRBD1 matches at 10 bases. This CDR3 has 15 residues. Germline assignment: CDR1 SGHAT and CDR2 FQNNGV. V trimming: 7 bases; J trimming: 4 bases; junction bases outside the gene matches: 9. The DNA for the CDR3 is TGTGCCAGCACCGAGACAGGGGGCGCGATCACTGAAGCTTTCTTT. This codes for CASTETGGAITEAFF.

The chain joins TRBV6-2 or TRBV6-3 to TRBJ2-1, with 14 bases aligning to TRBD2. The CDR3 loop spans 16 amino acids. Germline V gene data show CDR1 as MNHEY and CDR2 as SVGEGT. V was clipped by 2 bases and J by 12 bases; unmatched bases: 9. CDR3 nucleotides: TGTGCCAGCAGTTACGGCGGGACTAGCGGGGGCCCTCCGCAGTTCTTC. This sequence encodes CASSYGGTSGGPPQFF.

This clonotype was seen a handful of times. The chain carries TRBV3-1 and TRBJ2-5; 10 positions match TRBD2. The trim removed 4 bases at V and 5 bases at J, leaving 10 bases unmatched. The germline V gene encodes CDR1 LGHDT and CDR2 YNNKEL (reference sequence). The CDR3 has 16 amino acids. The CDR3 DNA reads TGTGCCAGCAGCCCGCAAGCGGGGGGGCGCCGGGAGACCCAGTACTTC. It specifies CASSPQAGGRRETQYF.

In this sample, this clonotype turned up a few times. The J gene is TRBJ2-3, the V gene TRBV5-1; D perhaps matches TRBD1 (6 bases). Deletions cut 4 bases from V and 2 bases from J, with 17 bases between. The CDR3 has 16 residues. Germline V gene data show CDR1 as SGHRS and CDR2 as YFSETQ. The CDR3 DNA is TGCGCCAGCAGCAACACAGGGTTCCTCAACACAGATACGCAGTATTTT. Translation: CASSNTGFLNTDTQYF. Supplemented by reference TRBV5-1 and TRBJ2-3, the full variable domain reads KAGVTQTPRYLIKTRGQQVTLSCSPISGHRSVSWYQQTPGQGLQFLFEYFSETQRNKGNFPGRFSGRQFSNSRSEMNVSTLELGDSALYLCASSNTGFLNTDTQYFGPGTRLTVL.

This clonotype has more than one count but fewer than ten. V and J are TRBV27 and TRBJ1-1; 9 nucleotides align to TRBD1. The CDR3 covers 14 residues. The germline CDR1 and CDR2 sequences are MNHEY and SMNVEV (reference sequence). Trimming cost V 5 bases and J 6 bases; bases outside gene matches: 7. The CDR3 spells CASSRQGGNSEAFF. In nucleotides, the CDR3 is TGTGCCAGCAGTAGACAGGGGGGAAACTCTGAAGCTTTCTTT.

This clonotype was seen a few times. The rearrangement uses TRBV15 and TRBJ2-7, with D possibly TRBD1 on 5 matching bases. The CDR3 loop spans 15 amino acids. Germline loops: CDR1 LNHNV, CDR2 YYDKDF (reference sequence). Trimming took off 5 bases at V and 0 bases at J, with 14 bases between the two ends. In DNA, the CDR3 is TGTGCCACCAGCCCCCCACAGGATTACTCCTACGAGCAGTACTTC. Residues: CATSPPQDYSYEQYF.

The CDR3 is CASSLGEGNTGELFF. In nucleotides, the CDR3 is TGCGCCAGCAGCCTGGGAGAGGGGAACACCGGGGAGCTGTTTTTT. V is TRBV4-1 and J is TRBJ2-2; D is possibly TRBD2 (5 bases). V was clipped by 4 bases and J by 1 base, with 10 bases between them. The length of the CDR3 is 15 residues. Germline-derived CDR1 and CDR2 are MGHRA and YSYEKL.

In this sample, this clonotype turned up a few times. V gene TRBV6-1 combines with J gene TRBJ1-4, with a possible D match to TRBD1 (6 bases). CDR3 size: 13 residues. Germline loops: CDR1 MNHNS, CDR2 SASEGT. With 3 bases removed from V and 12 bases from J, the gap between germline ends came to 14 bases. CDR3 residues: CASSDGQPPELFF. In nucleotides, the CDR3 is TGTGCCAGCAGTGACGGACAGCCTCCGGAACTGTTTTTT.

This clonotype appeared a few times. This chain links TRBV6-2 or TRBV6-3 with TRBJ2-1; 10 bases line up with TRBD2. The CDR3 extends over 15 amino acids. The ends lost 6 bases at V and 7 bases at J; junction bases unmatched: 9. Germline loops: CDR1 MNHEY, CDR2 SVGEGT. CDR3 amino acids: CASRNGAGGKNEQFF. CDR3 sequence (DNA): TGTGCCAGCAGGAATGGAGCGGGAGGGAAAAATGAGCAGTTCTTC.

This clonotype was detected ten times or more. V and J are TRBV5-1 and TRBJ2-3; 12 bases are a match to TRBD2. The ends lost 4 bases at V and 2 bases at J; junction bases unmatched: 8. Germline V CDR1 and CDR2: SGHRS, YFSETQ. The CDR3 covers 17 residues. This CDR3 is CASSRSSGGALTDTQYF. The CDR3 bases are TGCGCCAGCAGCCGCTCTAGCGGGGGGGCACTCACAGATACGCAGTATTTT.

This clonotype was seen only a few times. The CDR3 sequence: CASSQGRGRDGYTF. CDR3 in DNA: TGTGCCAGCAGCCAAGGCAGGGGGCGCGATGGCTACACCTTC. The V gene is TRBV3-1, the J gene TRBJ1-2, with TRBD1 matching over 8 bases. CDR1 and CDR2 from the germline V gene are LGHDT and YNNKEL (reference sequence). Germline trimming cut 1 base from V and 6 bases from J; bases unmatched to any gene: 4. The CDR3 length is 14 residues. The entire variable domain, with the rest obtained from reference TRBV3-1 and TRBJ1-2, is as follows: DTAVSQTPKYLVTQMGNDKSIKCEQNLGHDTMYWYKQDSKKFLKIMFSYNNKELIINETVPNRFSPKSPDKAHLNLHINSLELGDSAVYFCASSQGRGRDGYTFGSGTRLTVV.

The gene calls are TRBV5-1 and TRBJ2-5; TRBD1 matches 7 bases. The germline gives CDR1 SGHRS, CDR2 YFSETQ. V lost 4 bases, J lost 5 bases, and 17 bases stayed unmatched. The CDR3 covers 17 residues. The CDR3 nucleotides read TGCGCCAGCAGCCTAATGGGGACAGCCGGACTGGGGGAGACCCAGTACTTC. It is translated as CASSLMGTAGLGETQYF.